The 32 T cell receptor beta chains in this list originate from one sample, sequenced in a study of HIV-infected children after antiretroviral therapy interruption. RNA-based 3' RACE libraries used unique molecular identifiers. A single record per CDR3 protein comes from TCRdb applying MiXCR to the 3' RACE reads. This table holds about 14,000 distinct CDR3 sequences, approximately 3.6% found once. The treatment denotes: PENTA 11 planned treatment interruption arm or continuous ART arm. The sample in question was CD45RO+ CD8+ T cells from PBMCs, pooled from several time points, obtained from a donor given antiretroviral therapy, either interrupted or continuous. Subset denoted: memory CD8+ CD45RO+ CD45RA- T cells. The origin of the receptors is a pool of human donors with HIV.

This clonotype was seen ten or more times. The V gene is TRBV3-1, the J gene TRBJ2-2; D possibly corresponds to TRBD1 (6 bases). This CDR3 is built from 15 residues. The V and J ends lost 6 bases and 3 bases respectively, with 14 bases between them. CDR1 LGHDT and CDR2 YNNKEL come from the germline V gene (reference sequence). The CDR3 DNA sequence: TGTGCCAGCAGACACCTACAGGGCCACACCGGGGAGCTGTTTTTT. This gives the protein CASRHLQGHTGELFF.

This clonotype was recorded many times. The chain carries TRBV20-1 and TRBJ2-7; no reliable D call. The CDR3 has 14 residues. Germline loops: CDR1 DFQATT, CDR2 SNEGSKA (reference sequence). V shed 1 base and J shed 3 bases, with 13 bases lying between them. CDR3 DNA: TGCAGTGCTAGAGTGACCGGGCTCGACTACGAGCAGTACTTC. It specifies CSARVTGLDYEQYF.

In its sample, this clonotype was seen many times. The J gene is TRBJ2-1, the V gene TRBV5-6; no clear D. CDR3 length: 12 residues. V shed 3 bases and J shed 5 bases, with 6 bases lying between them. Germline CDR1 reads SGHDT; CDR2 reads YYEEEE. The CDR3 region is CASSSWDNEQFF. As DNA, the CDR3 is TGTGCCAGCAGCTCATGGGACAATGAGCAGTTCTTC.

This clonotype was seen at least ten times. V gene TRBV23-1 combines with J gene TRBJ2-1, with D possibly TRBD2 on 5 matching bases. TRBV23-1 counts as an open reading frame of uncertain function. Trimming left V 0 bases short and J 10 bases short, with 22 bases between. The CDR3 is 17 residues long. In DNA, the CDR3 is TGCGCCAGCAGTCAATCATCGGTAGGGCAGGAGGAAGGAGAGCAGTTCTTC. Residues: CASSQSSVGQEEGEQFF.

This clonotype was observed a few times. The chain combines TRBV6-1 with TRBJ2-1; D not resolved. Germline V gene sequence: CDR1 MNHNS, CDR2 SASEGT. V was pared by 4 bases and J by 0 bases, with 16 bases between. The CDR3 extends over 17 amino acids. The CDR3 DNA is TGTGCCAGCAGTGCGTTTCCATGGCGTCACTCCTACAATGAGCAGTTCTTC. This translates into CASSAFPWRHSYNEQFF.

In its sample, this clonotype was seen many times. V usage is TRBV7-6 and J usage is TRBJ2-7; D unclear. Germline values: CDR1 SGHVS, CDR2 FNYEAQ. V was pared by 5 bases and J by 0 bases, with 5 bases between. This CDR3 region has 12 residues. The CDR3 region has the DNA TGTGCCAGCAGCGCAGGCTCCTACGAGCAGTACTTC. This translates into CASSAGSYEQYF.

This clonotype was detected many times. The chain couples TRBV3-1 to TRBJ1-3; D possibly corresponds to TRBD1 (5 bases). Germline V gives CDR1 LGHDT, CDR2 YNNKEL (reference sequence). The CDR3 extends over 19 amino acids. Trimming cost V 0 bases and J 4 bases, with 22 bases left between them. The CDR3 nucleotides read TGTGCCAGCAGCCAAGATAGGTGGGACCGCGCCCGGTTGGGAAACACCATATATTTT. It codes for CASSQDRWDRARLGNTIYF.

By share, this clonotype counts as medium-sized. The chain uses TRBV20-1 and TRBJ2-7; 7 positions agree with TRBD2. This CDR3 spans 15 amino acids. Germline CDR1 reads DFQATT; CDR2 reads SNEGSKA (reference sequence). V was pared by 0 bases and J by 5 bases, with 10 bases of the junction left unmatched. The CDR3 spells CSARDPAGELHEQYF. CDR3 nucleotide sequence: TGCAGTGCTAGAGACCCCGCGGGAGAGCTCCACGAGCAGTACTTC.

The chain joins TRBV15 to TRBJ1-1; D is unresolved. The ends were cut back, 2 bases at V and 5 bases at J, with 12 bases in the middle. CDR3 length equals 14 residues. CDR1 LNHNV and CDR2 YYDKDF come from the germline V gene (reference sequence). The CDR3 nucleotides are TGTGCCACCAGCAGAAGGATGGGAGGGACTGAAGCTTTCTTT. Its protein product is CATSRRMGGTEAFF.

V gene TRBV2 combines with J gene TRBJ2-3, with a possible D match to TRBD2 (5 bases). Germline assignment: CDR1 SNHLY and CDR2 FYNNEI. V dropped 5 bases and J dropped 4 bases, with 13 bases sitting between them. This CDR3 comprises 14 residues. DNA of the CDR3: TGTGCCAGCAGTAGGGTAGCGCCCGCAGATACGCAGTATTTT. It codes for CASSRVAPADTQYF.

This clonotype was recorded many times. The CDR3 nucleotides are TGTGCCAGCAGTTTCGGCCTAAATAACAATGAGCAGTTCTTC. Residues: CASSFGLNNNEQFF. This chain uses TRBV28 with TRBJ2-1; D gene uncertain. The ends were cut back, 3 bases at V and 5 bases at J, with 11 bases in the middle. The V gene's germline CDR1 is MDHEN and CDR2 SYDVKM. This CDR3 is built from 14 residues.

This clonotype has a count of ten or more. The chain has TRBV27 and TRBJ2-7, with TRBD1 matching 8 bases. This CDR3 comprises 16 residues. Germline CDR1 and CDR2: MNHEY and SMNVEV (reference sequence). V lost 2 bases and J lost 7; bases outside the gene matches: 13. The CDR3 spells CASSLKSVQGAREQYF. CDR3 DNA: TGTGCCAGCAGTTTAAAGTCCGTCCAGGGGGCTAGGGAGCAGTACTTC.

This clonotype showed up many times. The J gene is TRBJ2-1, the V gene TRBV20-1; TRBD2 might be the D (6 bases). V lost 0 bases, J lost 5 bases, and 20 bases lay in between. In germline, CDR1 is DFQATT, CDR2 SNEGSKA (reference sequence). This CDR3 is 17 amino acids long. CDR3 sequence reads: CSAREPRLGGDHNEQFF. As DNA, the CDR3 is TGCAGTGCTAGAGAACCCCGTTTGGGCGGGGATCACAATGAGCAGTTCTTC.

This clonotype came up many times. V gene TRBV28 combines with J gene TRBJ1-6; TRBD1 is a possible D gene (5 bases). From germline, CDR1 is MDHEN and CDR2 SYDVKM. V lost 2 bases to trimming and J lost 0 bases, with 14 bases between them. The CDR3 length is 18 residues. The chain's CDR3 is CASSLRGRASSYNSPLHF. CDR3 coding DNA: TGTGCCAGCAGTTTAAGGGGTAGAGCTAGCTCCTATAATTCACCCCTCCACTTT.

This clonotype is classed as medium-sized (0.01 to 0.1%). J is TRBJ1-1 and V is TRBV20-1; D is unresolved. Per germline, CDR1 DFQATT and CDR2 SNEGSKA (reference sequence). The CDR3 has 17 residues. The CDR3 is CIPDFGRLLQIPCEAFF. The CDR3 region has the DNA TGCATTCCAGACTTCGGCCGCCTGTTACAGATCCCATGTGAAGCTTTCTTT.

This clonotype was counted at least ten times. The V and J genes are TRBV2 and TRBJ1-1; TRBD1 aligns across 8 bases. The germline V gene encodes CDR1 SNHLY and CDR2 FYNNEI. The V and J ends lost 7 bases and 1 base, in that order; junction bases with no gene match: 2. The CDR3 contains 13 residues. The CDR3 loop is CASIGQGNTEAFF. DNA for the CDR3: TGTGCCAGCATAGGACAGGGGAACACTGAAGCTTTCTTT. The variable domain in full, completed from reference TRBV2 and TRBJ1-1, reads EPEVTQTPSHQVTQMGQEVILRCVPISNHLYFYWYRQILGQKVEFLVSFYNNEISEKSEIFDDQFSVERPDGSNFTLKIRSTKLEDSAMYFCASIGQGNTEAFFGQGTRLTVV.

Notes on this clonotype: Since a much larger clone is just one base distant, this may be a read error. The V gene is TRBV27, the J gene TRBJ2-1; no reliable D call. The CDR3 is 12 residues long. CDR1 is MNHEY, CDR2 SMNVEV, per germline (reference sequence). The V end was cut by 10 bases, the J end by 7 bases, with 14 bases between. The DNA of the CDR3 is TGTGCCACCGTACTGTCCGCAAATGAGCAGTTCTTC. Residues: CATVLSANEQFF.

The chain joins TRBV27 to TRBJ2-7, with 8 nucleotides matching TRBD1. The germline V gene has CDR1 MNHEY and CDR2 SMNVEV (reference sequence). After removal of 5 bases from V and 6 bases from J, the junction contained 9 bases not matched to a gene. This CDR3 comprises 14 residues. Here the CDR3 reads CASSNEDRVSEQYF. CDR3 coding DNA: TGTGCCAGCAGTAATGAGGACAGGGTCAGCGAGCAGTACTTC.

This clonotype was counted at least ten times. The chain uses TRBV27 and TRBJ2-1; no firm D call. This CDR3 is 13 amino acids long. Trimming shortened V by 3 bases and J by 4 bases, and 7 bases separated the two germline ends. Germline-derived CDR1 and CDR2 are MNHEY and SMNVEV (reference sequence). CDR3 residues: CASSFEPYNEQFF. DNA of the CDR3: TGTGCCAGCAGTTTTGAACCTTACAATGAGCAGTTCTTC.

This clonotype was counted many times. V gene TRBV20-1 combines with J gene TRBJ2-7; D unresolved. Trimming cost V 1 base and J 3 bases, with 13 bases left between them. The CDR3 is 14 amino acids. Germline V lookup: CDR1 DFQATT, CDR2 SNEGSKA (reference sequence). CDR3 nucleotides: TGCAGTGCTAGAGGGGGTGGGGATAGCTACGAGCAGTACTTC. Protein sequence: CSARGGGDSYEQYF.

This clonotype qualifies as hyperexpanded. The DNA for the CDR3 is TGTGCCAGCTCACCCTCCCCGGGGAACACTGAAGCTTTCTTT. Its protein is CASSPSPGNTEAFF. The rearrangement uses TRBV18 and TRBJ1-1; D remains unclear. CDR1 and CDR2 from the germline V gene are KGHSH and LQKENI. The CDR3 covers 14 residues. V was trimmed by 3 bases and J by 1 base, leaving 9 bases between them. The variable domain in full, with the rest retrieved from reference TRBV18 and TRBJ1-1, is NAGVMQNPRHLVRRRGQEARLRCSPMKGHSHVYWYRQLPEEGLKFMVYLQKENIIDESGMPKERFSAEFPKEGPSILRIQQVVRGDSAAYFCASSPSPGNTEAFFGQGTRLTVV.

This clonotype was detected many times. V usage is TRBV10-2 and J usage is TRBJ2-2; D not certain. The CDR3 spans 11 residues. V dropped 8 bases and J dropped 9 bases, with 10 bases sitting between them. In germline, CDR1 is WSHSY, CDR2 SAAADI. The CDR3 here is CASQQARELFF. CDR3 nucleotide sequence: TGCGCCAGCCAGCAGGCGCGGGAGCTGTTTTTT.

This clonotype was seen ten or more times. The chain uses TRBV20-1 and TRBJ2-1; TRBD1 matches at 9 bases. V lost 3 bases to trimming and J lost 4 bases; unmatched junction nucleotides: 4. The germline V gene encodes CDR1 DFQATT and CDR2 SNEGSKA (reference sequence). The CDR3 has 14 residues. DNA for the CDR3: TGCAGTGCTAGCGTGGGACAGGGATACAATGAGCAGTTCTTC. This sequence encodes CSASVGQGYNEQFF.

This clonotype was found many times. The CDR3 nucleotides are TGTGCCAGCAGTGACACGAACACCGGGGAGCTGTTTTTT. Translating gives CASSDTNTGELFF. This rearrangement joins TRBV6-4 to TRBJ2-2; D not certain. V was pared by 2 bases and J by 0 bases, with 1 base between. This CDR3 is 13 amino acids long. Germline lookup yields CDR1 MRHNA and CDR2 SNTAGT.

This clonotype came up many times. V gene TRBV15 combines with J gene TRBJ2-3; the match to TRBD2 covers 7 bases. The CDR3 sequence is 14 residues long. Germline lookup yields CDR1 LNHNV and CDR2 YYDKDF (reference sequence). V was pared by 5 bases and J by 2 bases, with 4 bases of the junction left unmatched. The CDR3 spells CATSGSGTTDTQYF. The CDR3 DNA reads as TGTGCCACCAGCGGAAGCGGGACCACAGATACGCAGTATTTT. Complete variable domain (other parts from reference TRBV15 and TRBJ2-3): DAMVIQNPRYQVTQFGKPVTLSCSQTLNHNVMYWYQQKSSQAPKLLFHYYDKDFNNEADTPDNFQSRRPNTSFCFLDIRSPGLGDTAMYLCATSGSGTTDTQYFGPGTRLTVL.

This clonotype was found many times. V usage is TRBV6-2 or TRBV6-3 and J usage is TRBJ1-1, with TRBD1 matching 7 bases. Germline CDR1 and CDR2: MNHEY and SVGEGT. The CDR3 totals 13 residues. Trimming cost V 8 bases and J 0 bases; bases outside gene matches: 3. This CDR3 reads CASRGQMNTEAFF. CDR3 coding DNA: TGTGCCAGCCGGGGACAGATGAACACTGAAGCTTTCTTT.

The rearrangement uses TRBV15 and TRBJ2-3, with 7 bases identical to TRBD2. In germline, CDR1 is LNHNV, CDR2 YYDKDF (reference sequence). J lost 0 bases, V lost 0 bases, and 6 bases had no gene match. The CDR3 is made up of 17 amino acids. CDR3 nucleotides: TGTGCCACCAGCAGAGATCCCCTACTAGCGAGCACAGATACGCAGTATTTT. It encodes CATSRDPLLASTDTQYF.

This clonotype has ten or more counts. The chain combines TRBV29-1 with TRBJ1-2; D not certain. V gave up 7 bases and J gave up 8 bases, with 14 bases separating them. CDR3 length equals 11 residues. CDR1 and CDR2 from the germline V gene are SQVTM and ANQGSEA. The CDR3 nucleotides are TGCAGCGGGGTGACGTCGGCAGGCTACACCTTC. It specifies CSGVTSAGYTF.

This clonotype appeared many times. The chain employs TRBV10-3 and TRBJ1-1; 9 bases line up with TRBD1. CDR1 and CDR2 from the germline V gene are ENHRY and SYGVKD. The CDR3 consists of 14 residues. Trimming removed 2 bases from V and 4 bases from J; junction bases left unmatched: 2. The CDR3: CAISEPDRGTEAFF. The CDR3 DNA reads as TGTGCCATCAGTGAGCCGGACAGGGGCACTGAAGCTTTCTTT.

By its share, this clonotype is medium-sized. This chain uses TRBV7-9 with TRBJ2-2; D is unclear. The CDR3 covers 12 residues. Germline V gene data show CDR1 as SEHNR and CDR2 as FQNEAQ (reference sequence). V dropped 2 bases and J dropped 4 bases, with 2 bases sitting between them. The CDR3 DNA sequence: TGTGCCAGCAGCTTAATCACCGGGGAGCTGTTTTTT. Translating gives CASSLITGELFF. Full variable domain (missing parts from reference TRBV7-9 and TRBJ2-2): DTGVSQNPRHKITKRGQNVTFRCDPISEHNRLYWYRQTLGQGPEFLTYFQNEAQLEKSRLLSDRFSAERPKGSFSTLEIQRTEQGDSAMYLCASSLITGELFFGEGSRLTVL.

This clonotype was seen repeatedly, ten times or more. The chain carries TRBV10-2 and TRBJ2-7; D is perhaps TRBD2 (5 bases). Per germline, CDR1 WSHSY and CDR2 SAAADI. The length of the CDR3 is 14 residues. V shed 6 bases and J shed 3 bases, with 15 bases lying between them. DNA of the CDR3: TGCGCCAGCAGCCTAGCCACTGTGAACTACGAGCAGTACTTC. It yields the protein CASSLATVNYEQYF.

This clonotype was seen many times. The chain is built from TRBV4-1 and TRBJ1-3, with 8 nucleotides matching TRBD1. The CDR3 is made up of 18 amino acids. V dropped 0 bases and J dropped 1; count of bases not matched to a gene: 8. Per the germline V gene, CDR1 is MGHRA and CDR2 is YSYEKL. The CDR3 here is CASSQDPRDRLSGNTIYF. The DNA for the CDR3 is TGCGCCAGCAGCCAAGATCCCCGGGACAGGCTGTCTGGAAACACCATATATTTT.